Detailed here is one T cell receptor (beta chain). Its antigen is unknown. Some clones are missing from TCRdb's copy, which holds only in-frame ones; the method was immunoSEQ multiplex PCR. The sample comprises a few hundred thousand clones, 83% of which are singletons, and about 7.1% rests with the top ten. Stated treatment: around 19 received Ad26.COV2.S at low or high dose, single or two shots; roughly 5 received placebo; per-sample allocation not given. Sample collection was performed on day 63 after the first vaccine or placebo injection. This sample is part of a study of Ad26.COV2.S vaccination and SARS-CoV-2 variants. Study-level information: Administration of Ad26.COV2.S was intramuscular, either once or twice 56 days apart.

Study observations and caveats: Reportedly, spike-specific CD8+ and CD4+ T cell responses achieved substantial breadth once vaccination had taken place.

Here the sequenced sample was peripheral blood, taken in a trial of Ad26.COV2.S vaccine versus placebo. This clonotype originated in a person between 18 and 60 years old who received the Ad26.COV2.S COVID-19 vaccine or a placebo.

CDR3 DNA sequence: TGTGCCAGCAGCCCGCCGAGCTACACTGAAGCTTTCTTT. This gives the protein CASSPPSYTEAFF. J is TRBJ1-1 and V is TRBV7-9; D remains unclear. This CDR3 has 13 amino acids. The V end lost 5 bases, the J end lost 3 bases, and 10 bases lay between the germline ends. CDR1 is SEHNR, CDR2 FQNEAQ, per germline (reference sequence).